One sample yielded the 27 T cell receptor beta chains listed below, sequenced in a study of cytomegalovirus exposure and HLA in healthy donors. 60 Vbeta and 13 Jbeta primers were used in PCR. TCRdb's table, derived via immunoSEQ multiplex PCR, lists solely in-frame clones and lacks some. The repertoire holds 30,000 to 40,000 clones, with 55% to 80% as singletons. Sequencing input: PBMCs. The receptor source for this set is a man aged 40-50 years in good health and CMV-seropositive.

V is TRBV7-9 and J is TRBJ1-6; weak D call: TRBD1 (5 bases). The germline CDR1 and CDR2 sequences are SEHNR and FQNEAQ (reference sequence). This CDR3 is 14 amino acids long. The ends were cut back, 1 base at V and 7 bases at J, with 8 bases in the middle. The CDR3 DNA reads TGTGCCAGCAGCTTAGTTCGGGGGAATTCACCCCTCCACTTT. Translating it yields CASSLVRGNSPLHF.

The V call is TRBV18, the J call TRBJ1-1; 7 nucleotides match TRBD1. V lost 3 bases to trimming and J lost 7 bases; unmatched junction nucleotides: 8. Germline V gives CDR1 KGHSH, CDR2 LQKENI. The CDR3 is 14 amino acids. CDR3 sequence: CASSPTGPGDEAFF. The CDR3 nucleotides are TGTGCCAGCTCACCGACAGGGCCGGGAGATGAAGCTTTCTTT. The full variable domain, in which reference TRBV18 and TRBJ1-1 provide the parts outside the CDR3, is NAGVMQNPRHLVRRRGQEARLRCSPMKGHSHVYWYRQLPEEGLKFMVYLQKENIIDESGMPKERFSAEFPKEGPSILRIQQVVRGDSAAYFCASSPTGPGDEAFFGQGTRLTVV.

The chain uses TRBV7-6 and TRBJ2-1, with D possibly matching TRBD2 (5 bases). Trimming shortened V by 2 bases and J by 4 bases, and 12 bases separated the two germline ends. Germline V gives CDR1 SGHVS, CDR2 FNYEAQ. This CDR3 is 15 amino acids long. The CDR3 sequence: CASSLLGVPYNEQFF. For the CDR3, the DNA is TGTGCCAGCAGCTTACTCGGGGTTCCATACAATGAGCAGTTCTTC.

The chain carries TRBV7-9 and TRBJ1-1; possibly TRBD1 for D (5 bases). Germline CDR1 SEHNR, CDR2 FQNEAQ (reference sequence). The CDR3 contains 13 residues. Trimming pared 1 base from V and 4 bases from J, leaving 7 bases between. The CDR3 here is CASSLGQGTEAFF. In nucleotides, the CDR3 is TGTGCCAGCAGCTTAGGGCAGGGCACTGAAGCTTTCTTT.

This clone has a single count. The chain is built from TRBV5-1 and TRBJ2-5, with 10 bases that match TRBD2. V lost 2 bases and J lost 1; bases outside the gene matches: 5. The CDR3 spans 16 residues. Germline loops: CDR1 SGHRS, CDR2 YFSETQ. In nucleotides, the CDR3 is TGCGCCAGCAGCTTTAATAGCGGGGGGATCCAAGAGACCCAGTACTTC. This gives the protein CASSFNSGGIQETQYF.

V and J are TRBV7-9 and TRBJ2-7; 9 bases are shared with TRBD2. Germline values: CDR1 SEHNR, CDR2 FQNEAQ (reference sequence). The CDR3 is made up of 16 amino acids. With V trimmed by 5 bases and J by 3 bases, 11 bases remained unmatched. The CDR3 here is CASSDGVTSGVYEQYF. CDR3 coding DNA: TGTGCCAGCAGCGATGGGGTGACTAGCGGTGTCTACGAGCAGTACTTC. Based on the CDR3 plus reference TRBV7-9 and TRBJ2-7, the full variable domain is DTGVSQNPRHKITKRGQNVTFRCDPISEHNRLYWYRQTLGQGPEFLTYFQNEAQLEKSRLLSDRFSAERPKGSFSTLEIQRTEQGDSAMYLCASSDGVTSGVYEQYFGPGTRLTVT.

The CDR3 DNA reads TGTGCCAGCAGTTTTCAGCCGACAGGGAATTCACCCCTCCACTTT. Translation: CASSFQPTGNSPLHF. This chain connects TRBV28 to TRBJ1-6; TRBD1 agrees at 7 bases. The CDR3 covers 15 residues. In germline, CDR1 is MDHEN, CDR2 SYDVKM. V shed 3 bases and J 7 bases; nucleotides not matched to a gene: 6.

Here the CDR3 reads CASSSGDFRGGYEQYF. The CDR3 DNA reads TGTGCCAGCAGCTCGGGGGACTTTCGGGGTGGCTACGAGCAGTACTTC. V gene TRBV7-2 combines with J gene TRBJ2-7; a weak D match, TRBD2 (6 bases). Per germline, CDR1 SGHTA and CDR2 FQGNSA. The length of the CDR3 is 16 residues. Trimming cost V 4 bases and J 3 bases, with 19 bases left between them.

V and J are TRBV14 and TRBJ1-2, with TRBD1 as a possible D gene (5 bases). There are 15 residues in the CDR3. V shed 0 bases and J shed 4 bases, with 12 bases lying between them. Germline assignment: CDR1 SGHDN and CDR2 FVKESK. The CDR3 is CASSQEAGRGYGYTF. CDR3 DNA sequence: TGTGCCAGCAGCCAAGAGGCAGGGCGCGGCTATGGCTACACCTTC. The whole variable domain, filled in from reference TRBV14 and TRBJ1-2, reads EAGVTQFPSHSVIEKGQTVTLRCDPISGHDNLYWYRRVMGKEIKFLLHFVKESKQDESGMPNNRFLAERTGGTYSTLKVQPAELEDSGVYFCASSQEAGRGYGYTFGSGTRLTVV.

The chain has TRBV2 and TRBJ1-2, with 8 bases that match TRBD1. With V trimmed by 0 bases and J by 6 bases, 6 bases remained unmatched. CDR1 and CDR2 (germline): SNHLY, FYNNEI. The CDR3 covers 15 residues. DNA of the CDR3: TGTGCCAGCAGTGAAGCGCTTCAGGGGGCAGATGGCTACACCTTC. Its protein is CASSEALQGADGYTF.

The chain joins TRBV6-5 to TRBJ1-1; tentatively, D is TRBD1 (6 bases). Germline V gene data show CDR1 as MNHEY and CDR2 as SVGAGI. CDR3 size: 14 residues. V was trimmed by 6 bases and J by 1 base, leaving 12 bases between them. CDR3 DNA: TGTGCCAGCAGCCTCAGGACAGAGAACACTGAAGCTTTCTTT. It specifies CASSLRTENTEAFF.

The rearrangement joins TRBV7-6 to TRBJ2-1; 9 bases match TRBD2. The CDR3 runs 17 residues. The J segment lost 4 bases and the V segment lost 2 bases, leaving 9 bases of the junction unmatched. CDR1 and CDR2 from the germline V gene are SGHVS and FNYEAQ. Written as DNA, the CDR3 is TGTGCCAGCAGCTTACGGGGCGGGGGGGCAGCTTACAATGAGCAGTTCTTC. Translated, it gives CASSLRGGGAAYNEQFF.

This clone has only a few counts. The genes are TRBV2 and TRBJ2-5; D is undetermined. The germline V and J ends were trimmed by 5 bases and 4 bases, with 8 bases remaining between them. The CDR3 runs to 12 residues. CDR1 and CDR2 from the germline V gene are SNHLY and FYNNEI. CDR3 nucleotides: TGTGCCAGCAGTTCCATCCCAGAGACCCAGTACTTC. It codes for CASSSIPETQYF.

The gene calls are TRBV6-5 and TRBJ2-5, with 7 bases aligning to TRBD1. This CDR3 comprises 13 residues. Germline CDR1 is MNHEY and CDR2 is SVGAGI. J was trimmed by 5 bases and V by 4 bases; bases with no gene match: 4. The CDR3 protein is CASSSTGWETQYF. As DNA, the CDR3 is TGTGCCAGCAGTTCGACAGGGTGGGAGACCCAGTACTTC.

The chain joins TRBV18 to TRBJ2-3; TRBD2 agrees at 7 bases. This CDR3 contains 14 residues. V lost 3 bases and J lost 0; bases outside the gene matches: 0. Germline V CDR1 and CDR2: KGHSH, LQKENI. In DNA, the CDR3 is TGTGCCAGCTCACCGGGGGGGAGCACAGATACGCAGTATTTT. Translating it yields CASSPGGSTDTQYF. The full variable domain, in which reference TRBV18 and TRBJ2-3 provide the parts outside the CDR3, is NAGVMQNPRHLVRRRGQEARLRCSPMKGHSHVYWYRQLPEEGLKFMVYLQKENIIDESGMPKERFSAEFPKEGPSILRIQQVVRGDSAAYFCASSPGGSTDTQYFGPGTRLTVL.

This sequence joins TRBV27 and TRBJ1-1; D may be TRBD1 (6 bases). Germline V CDR1 and CDR2: MNHEY, SMNVEV (reference sequence). V was cut by 3 bases and J by 0 bases, with 17 bases left in between. CDR3 size: 17 residues. Written as DNA, the CDR3 is TGTGCCAGCAGTTTCGGGGTGGGGGGGCGCATGAACACTGAAGCTTTCTTT. Translating gives CASSFGVGGRMNTEAFF.

CDR3 in amino acids: CASSIDGTTGELFF. CDR3 in DNA: TGTGCCAGTAGTATAGATGGGACAACCGGGGAGCTGTTTTTT. The V gene is TRBV19, the J gene TRBJ2-2, with D perhaps matching TRBD1 (6 bases). This CDR3 is 14 amino acids long. Between the trimmed V and J ends, which lost 0 bases and 5 bases, there was a span of 7 bases. Germline V lookup: CDR1 LNHDA, CDR2 SQIVND (reference sequence).

This clone has just a few counts. The chain combines TRBV6-6 with TRBJ1-2; 8 bases fit TRBD1. Looked up from germline, CDR1 is MNHNY and CDR2 is SVGAGI (reference sequence). The J segment lost 7 bases and the V segment lost 8 bases, leaving 9 bases of the junction unmatched. The CDR3 spans 13 residues. In DNA, the CDR3 is TGTGCCAGCCGGGGGCAGGGGGCGTTTGGCTACACCTTC. This encodes CASRGQGAFGYTF.

J is TRBJ2-5 and V is TRBV4-1; D possibly corresponds to TRBD1 (6 bases). This CDR3 comprises 18 residues. Germline CDR1 and CDR2: MGHRA and YSYEKL. Trimming pared 4 bases from V and 2 bases from J, leaving 23 bases between. The CDR3 region is CASSPRLGTSRGQETQYF. CDR3 coding DNA: TGCGCCAGCAGCCCGCGACTGGGGACCTCAAGGGGGCAAGAGACCCAGTACTTC.

V is TRBV5-1 and J is TRBJ2-5; no firm D call. V lost 1 base to trimming and J lost 2 bases, with 6 bases between them. This CDR3 region has 13 residues. CDR1 SGHRS and CDR2 YFSETQ come from the germline V gene. The CDR3 DNA follows: TGCGCCAGCAGCTTGCAATTGCAAGAGACCCAGTACTTC. The encoded protein is CASSLQLQETQYF. The variable domain in full, with the rest retrieved from reference TRBV5-1 and TRBJ2-5, is KAGVTQTPRYLIKTRGQQVTLSCSPISGHRSVSWYQQTPGQGLQFLFEYFSETQRNKGNFPGRFSGRQFSNSRSEMNVSTLELGDSALYLCASSLQLQETQYFGPGTRLLVL.

This clone has only a few counts. The V and J genes are TRBV11-1 and TRBJ2-7; 8 bases line up with TRBD1. The CDR3 is 15 amino acids. V dropped 5 bases and J dropped 2; count of bases not matched to a gene: 8. Germline V gives CDR1 SGHAT, CDR2 FQDESV (reference sequence). The CDR3 coding sequence is TGTGCCAGCAGCCCAACGAGGGACAGGCCCTACGAGCAGTACTTC. Its translation: CASSPTRDRPYEQYF.

The CDR3 nucleotides are TGTGCCATCAGGGGGACAGGGGACCGCAATGAGCAGTTCTTC. Its protein product is CAIRGTGDRNEQFF. The V call is TRBV10-3, the J call TRBJ2-1; 10 bases fit TRBD1. The CDR3 sequence is 14 residues long. V was pared by 6 bases and J by 6 bases, with 5 bases of the junction left unmatched. CDR1 is ENHRY, CDR2 SYGVKD, per germline.

The rearrangement links TRBV4-1 to TRBJ2-1, with D possibly TRBD1 on 7 matching bases. From germline, CDR1 is MGHRA and CDR2 YSYEKL. Trimming removed 1 base at V and 3 bases at J, with 10 bases between. The CDR3 totals 15 residues. Here the CDR3 reads CASSQAGGNYNEQFF. CDR3 DNA: TGCGCCAGCAGCCAAGCAGGGGGGAACTACAATGAGCAGTTCTTC.

This rearrangement joins TRBV19 to TRBJ1-4, with D perhaps matching TRBD1 (5 bases). Germline V gene sequence: CDR1 LNHDA, CDR2 SQIVND (reference sequence). This CDR3 region has 14 residues. Trimming removed 0 bases at V and 10 bases at J, with 12 bases between. The CDR3 DNA sequence: TGTGCCAGTAGTATAGATTGGCAGGGCGGAAAACTGTTTTTT. Translated, it gives CASSIDWQGGKLFF.

There are a few counts of this clone. The CDR3 DNA follows: TGTGCCAGCAGCGACAGGGGAGTCGCCACTGAAGCTTTCTTT. This encodes CASSDRGVATEAFF. V is TRBV5-6 and J is TRBJ1-1, with 8 positions matching TRBD1. The CDR3 extends over 14 amino acids. J lost 4 bases, V lost 4 bases, and 6 bases had no gene match. CDR1 SGHDT and CDR2 YYEEEE come from the germline V gene.

The gene calls are TRBV7-8 and TRBJ1-2, with D perhaps matching TRBD1 (5 bases). The germline V gene encodes CDR1 SGHVS and CDR2 FQNEAQ. V lost 1 base to trimming and J lost 6 bases, with 9 bases between them. The CDR3 length is 13 residues. Here the CDR3 DNA reads TGTGCCAGCAGCTTAGGGCCCAGGGATGGCTACACCTTC. Translating gives CASSLGPRDGYTF.

This clone was found a few times. V and J are TRBV4-1 and TRBJ2-2; 10 bases match TRBD1. Trimming took 4 bases from V and 3 from J; bases not matched to a gene: 17. This CDR3 region has 20 residues. Germline-derived CDR1 and CDR2 are MGHRA and YSYEKL. CDR3 bases: TGCGCCAGCAGCCGGATCTGGACAGGGGGAGAGAGGGGATACACCGGGGAGCTGTTTTTT. Protein product: CASSRIWTGGERGYTGELFF.